The 30 T cell receptor beta chains reported below all come from one sample, sequenced in a study of vaccination effects on CD4 cells after COVID-19. Sequencing was preceded by expansion of antigen-specific CD4+ T cells with viral peptide pools in the ViraFEST assay. After less than twelve days in culture, the CD4+ T cells were isolated. It was two doses of either the BNT162b2 or mRNA-1273 vaccine that participants received. Measured with immunoSEQ multiplex PCR; TCRdb has only the in-frame clones, and not every one. The sample has roughly 16,000 clones; 76% are singletons. Antigens of these TCRs are unknown. The starting material was CD4+ T cells from PBMCs cultured with HCoV-NL63 spike peptides, obtained after COVID-19 vaccination. These receptors came from a human donor who received a COVID-19 vaccine.

V is TRBV19 and J is TRBJ2-7; D is perhaps TRBD2 (5 bases). Germline CDR1 LNHDA, CDR2 SQIVND (reference sequence). Trimming took 5 bases from V and 5 from J, leaving 16 bases between them. The CDR3 loop spans 14 amino acids. The CDR3 DNA reads as TGTGCCAGTAGTCGGAGCAACGGGGTCCACGAGCAGTACTTC. This translates into CASSRSNGVHEQYF.

The chain has TRBV6-5 and TRBJ1-2; D may be TRBD1 (5 bases). The V and J ends lost 6 bases and 8 bases respectively, with 10 bases between them. CDR3 length equals 11 residues. CDR1 and CDR2 (germline): MNHEY, SVGAGI. The chain's CDR3 is CASRTGGGYTF. In DNA, the CDR3 is TGTGCCAGCAGGACCGGGGGAGGCTACACCTTC.

The chain recombines TRBV19 with TRBJ2-6; D remains unclear. Germline V lookup: CDR1 LNHDA, CDR2 SQIVND (reference sequence). Between the trimmed V and J ends, which lost 5 bases and 0 bases, there was a span of 11 bases. The CDR3 runs 16 residues. The CDR3 sequence is CASSSRALSGANVLTF. CDR3 nucleotide sequence: TGTGCCAGTAGTTCCCGGGCCCTCTCTGGGGCCAACGTCCTGACTTTC.

The chain links TRBV5-1 to TRBJ1-1; 7 bases are shared with TRBD1. CDR3 length: 16 residues. V was pared by 0 bases and J by 5 bases, with 10 bases of the junction left unmatched. The V gene's germline CDR1 is SGHRS and CDR2 YFSETQ. The DNA for the CDR3 is TGCGCCAGCAGCTTGGCGGTAGGGGGCGAAGCGACTGAAGCTTTCTTT. Translation: CASSLAVGGEATEAFF.

The CDR3 bases are TGTGCCAGCAGCAAAATAGGGAGGGGGTTCAATCAGCCCCAGCATTTT. It specifies CASSKIGRGFNQPQHF. The chain has TRBV21-1 and TRBJ1-5. TRBV21-1 is annotated as a pseudogene. The CDR3 sequence is 16 residues long.

The rearrangement uses TRBV7-9 and TRBJ1-5; perhaps TRBD1 as D (6 bases). CDR3 size: 13 residues. Trimming left V 5 bases short and J 5 bases short, with 10 bases between. Germline V gene sequence: CDR1 SEHNR, CDR2 FQNEAQ (reference sequence). This chain's CDR3 is CASSHRGYQPQHF. The CDR3 DNA follows: TGTGCCAGCAGCCATAGGGGGTATCAGCCCCAGCATTTT.

The chain is built from TRBV5-1 and TRBJ1-1; TRBD1 matches 9 bases. V shed 4 bases and J 0 bases; nucleotides not matched to a gene: 4. CDR3 length equals 15 residues. Germline assignment: CDR1 SGHRS and CDR2 YFSETQ. The CDR3, as DNA: TGCGCCAGCAGCAGGGGACAGGGCCTGAACACTGAAGCTTTCTTT. This codes for CASSRGQGLNTEAFF.

The chain links TRBV5-6 to TRBJ2-7; D is unclear. Germline CDR1 reads SGHDT; CDR2 reads YYEEEE. The CDR3 is made up of 13 amino acids. V lost 2 bases and J 5 bases, leaving 11 bases between the germline ends. In DNA, the CDR3 is TGTGCCAGCAGCTTCGACGCCAACCACGAGCAGTACTTC. Translated: CASSFDANHEQYF.

This chain links TRBV6-5 with TRBJ1-6; D call uncertain. Per germline, CDR1 MNHEY and CDR2 SVGAGI. The CDR3 totals 13 residues. The ends were cut back, 7 bases at V and 10 bases at J, with 14 bases in the middle. The CDR3 DNA is TGTGCCAGCATCGGTAGGGAACCATCACCCCTCCACTTT. It codes for CASIGREPSPLHF.

The rearrangement uses TRBV5-1 and TRBJ1-2; 8 bases match TRBD1. The CDR3 consists of 14 residues. CDR1 is SGHRS, CDR2 YFSETQ, per germline. J gave up 7 bases and V 3 bases, and 8 bases lay outside the gene matches. CDR3 sequence (DNA): TGCGCCAGCAGCTCCGAGGGACAGGAAGCTGGCTACACCTTC. It translates to CASSSEGQEAGYTF. The complete variable domain, with remaining parts taken from reference TRBV5-1 and TRBJ1-2, reads KAGVTQTPRYLIKTRGQQVTLSCSPISGHRSVSWYQQTPGQGLQFLFEYFSETQRNKGNFPGRFSGRQFSNSRSEMNVSTLELGDSALYLCASSSEGQEAGYTFGSGTRLTVV.

The sample holds a few counts of this clone. Other DNA sequences in this sample translate to the same CDR3. The J gene is TRBJ1-5, the V gene TRBV7-2; D is unresolved. The V and J ends lost 4 bases and 3 bases respectively, with 7 bases between them. In germline, CDR1 is SGHTA, CDR2 FQGNSA. This CDR3 is built from 13 residues. As DNA, the CDR3 is TGTGCCAGCAGCTCCGATCTCAATCAGCCCCAGCATTTT. It translates to CASSSDLNQPQHF.

The chain uses TRBV5-1 and TRBJ2-1; D might be TRBD2 (5 bases). V was cut by 0 bases and J by 4 bases, with 11 bases left in between. Germline CDR1 reads SGHRS; CDR2 reads YFSETQ. The CDR3 totals 15 residues. The CDR3, as DNA: TGCGCCAGCAGCTTGGAGAGGGAACCATACAATGAGCAGTTCTTC. Translating gives CASSLEREPYNEQFF.

The chain couples TRBV18 to TRBJ2-3, with D hard to call. The CDR3 is made up of 13 amino acids. Trimming took off 1 base at V and 5 bases at J, with 7 bases between the two ends. The germline V gene has CDR1 KGHSH and CDR2 LQKENI. The CDR3 region is CASSPQPEDTQYF. CDR3 nucleotide sequence: TGTGCCAGCTCACCACAGCCCGAAGATACGCAGTATTTT.

The rearrangement joins TRBV7-9 to TRBJ2-1, with unresolved D. Trimming pared 3 bases from V and 6 bases from J, leaving 12 bases between. The CDR3 covers 14 residues. Germline V lookup: CDR1 SEHNR, CDR2 FQNEAQ (reference sequence). CDR3 in DNA: TGTGCCAGCAGCTTGTCGAGTAGCATCAATGAGCAGTTCTTC. Protein product: CASSLSSSINEQFF.

V and J are TRBV7-2 and TRBJ2-3, with 7 bases lining up with TRBD1. Germline V lookup: CDR1 SGHTA, CDR2 FQGNSA. With V trimmed by 8 bases and J by 4 bases, 6 bases remained unmatched. The CDR3 covers 13 residues. The CDR3 loop is CASGAGGSDTQYF. Here the CDR3 DNA reads TGTGCCAGCGGGGCAGGGGGTTCAGATACGCAGTATTTT.

This chain connects TRBV29-1 to TRBJ1-2; D is perhaps TRBD1 (6 bases). Per germline, CDR1 SQVTM and CDR2 ANQGSEA. The CDR3 runs to 12 residues. Deletions cut 7 bases from V and 3 bases from J, with 12 bases between. The CDR3 sequence: CSGRQEDYGYTF. In DNA form, the CDR3 reads TGCAGCGGCCGACAGGAGGACTATGGCTACACCTTC.

Concerning this clone itself: Compared with germline, one end of the junction differs, possibly owing to a read error. The chain links TRBV2 to TRBJ2-1, with unresolved D. Germline V gives CDR1 SNHLY, CDR2 FYNNEI. The CDR3 loop spans 11 amino acids. The CDR3 sequence: CASREGNEQFF. The CDR3 DNA reads as TGTGCCAGCAGGGAAGGCAATGAGCAGTTCTTC.

This chain joins TRBV5-4 and TRBJ2-5, with TRBD1 as a possible D gene (5 bases). The CDR3 totals 13 residues. The germline V gene has CDR1 SGHNT and CDR2 YYREEE (reference sequence). The V and J ends lost 4 bases and 4 bases respectively, with 11 bases between them. CDR3 bases: TGTGCCAGCAGCCAGGGATGGGGAGAGACCCAGTACTTC. Translated: CASSQGWGETQYF.

The chain couples TRBV19 to TRBJ1-2, with 9 nucleotides matching TRBD1. Trimming took 7 bases from V and 6 from J; bases not matched to a gene: 15. CDR1 and CDR2 from the germline V gene are LNHDA and SQIVND (reference sequence). The CDR3 covers 16 residues. CDR3 sequence reads: CASTPRTGGALNGYTF. DNA for the CDR3: TGTGCCAGTACACCTCGAACAGGGGGCGCTTTGAATGGCTACACCTTC.

The CDR3 nucleotides read TGTGCCAGTAGATACTCGGGACAGAGGGGCGAGCAGTTCTTC. It encodes CASRYSGQRGEQFF. V is TRBV19 and J is TRBJ2-1; TRBD1 matches at 7 bases. From germline, CDR1 is LNHDA and CDR2 SQIVND (reference sequence). The V and J ends lost 6 bases and 10 bases, in that order; junction bases with no gene match: 12. The CDR3 consists of 14 residues.

The chain employs TRBV10-3 and TRBJ2-7, with 7 nucleotides matching TRBD2. CDR1 and CDR2 (germline): ENHRY, SYGVKD. The CDR3 extends over 13 amino acids. The ends lost 4 bases at V and 2 bases at J; junction bases unmatched: 2. CDR3 coding DNA: TGTGCCATCAGTGGGGGGGGTACCTACGAGCAGTACTTC. Translating gives CAISGGGTYEQYF.

The chain employs TRBV3-1 (or the pseudogene TRBV3-2) and TRBJ1-3; D not certain. CDR3 length: 14 residues. Germline V gene sequence: CDR1 LGHDT, CDR2 YNNKEL (reference sequence). Trimming left V 3 bases short and J 0 bases short, with 6 bases between. CDR3 region: CASSQADSGNTIYF. In DNA, the CDR3 is TGTGCCAGCAGCCAGGCAGACTCTGGAAACACCATATATTTT.

This clone was seen just once. The chain has TRBV27 and TRBJ1-5; possibly TRBD1 for D (5 bases). The CDR3 loop spans 20 amino acids. Deletions cut 5 bases from V and 0 bases from J, with 26 bases between. CDR1 is MNHEY and CDR2 is SMNVEV in the germline V gene (reference sequence). The CDR3 coding sequence is TGTGCCAGCAGTCTCCGGGACCTAATGTTGCAGGGCTATAGCAATCAGCCCCAGCATTTT. Encoded protein: CASSLRDLMLQGYSNQPQHF.

CDR3 nucleotides: TGTGCCAGCAGCTTGGCACAGAGTCTTTCGGTTGGCTACACCTTC. Residues: CASSLAQSLSVGYTF. The rearrangement uses TRBV5-6 and TRBJ1-2; D is ambiguous. This CDR3 region has 15 residues. The germline V and J ends were trimmed by 0 bases and 7 bases, with 16 bases remaining between them. Germline V gene lookup returns CDR1 SGHDT and CDR2 YYEEEE.

The chain employs TRBV5-1 and TRBJ1-6; D is perhaps TRBD1 (5 bases). This CDR3 contains 13 residues. Germline loops: CDR1 SGHRS, CDR2 YFSETQ. The V gene lost 4 bases and the J gene lost 7 bases, with 9 bases spanning the gap. CDR3 in amino acids: CASSAGGNSPLHF. The CDR3 nucleotides are TGCGCCAGCAGCGCGGGGGGAAATTCACCCCTCCACTTT.

The V and J genes are TRBV2 and TRBJ2-3; the D gene could be TRBD1 or TRBD2 (6 bases each). V was pared by 6 bases and J by 4 bases, with 17 bases between. Germline loops: CDR1 SNHLY, CDR2 FYNNEI. The CDR3 covers 15 residues. CDR3 loop: CASRDSSAGADTQYF. The DNA for the CDR3 is TGTGCCAGCAGGGACTCTAGCGCAGGGGCAGATACGCAGTATTTT.

The chain employs TRBV4-2 and TRBJ1-5, with D unclear. The CDR3 loop spans 21 amino acids. Germline V lookup: CDR1 LGHNA, CDR2 YNFKEQ. Deletions cut 4 bases from V and 0 bases from J, with 28 bases between. CDR3 DNA: TGTGCCAGCAGCCCCAACCCGCGGAAAGATCCATCTTTGGATAGCAATCAGCCCCAGCATTTT. It yields the protein CASSPNPRKDPSLDSNQPQHF.

The chain joins TRBV6-2 or TRBV6-3 to TRBJ2-3; D not certain. The CDR3 totals 12 residues. The germline V gene encodes CDR1 MNHEY and CDR2 SVGEGT. Between the trimmed V and J ends, which lost 3 bases and 9 bases, there was a span of 10 bases. This CDR3 reads CASSYWASTQYF. The DNA of the CDR3 is TGTGCCAGCAGTTATTGGGCTTCGACGCAGTATTTT.

The chain has TRBV6-5 and TRBJ1-2; 7 bases map to TRBD1. Losses at the gene ends were 2 bases for V and 8 bases for J; bases not matched to a gene: 14. This CDR3 has 16 residues. Germline loops: CDR1 MNHEY, CDR2 SVGAGI. Here the CDR3 DNA reads TGTGCCAGCAGTTACGGGGGGAATGAGGGGGCGCAAGGCTACACCTTC. As protein: CASSYGGNEGAQGYTF.

This chain links TRBV3-1 (or the pseudogene TRBV3-2) with TRBJ1-2; TRBD1 matches 10 bases. Per germline, CDR1 LGHDT and CDR2 YNNKEL (reference sequence). This CDR3 is built from 14 residues. The V gene end was trimmed by 4 bases and the J gene end by 4 bases; junction bases not matched to a gene: 3. The CDR3 is CASSPGQGGYGYTF. In nucleotides, the CDR3 is TGTGCCAGCAGCCCCGGACAGGGGGGCTATGGCTACACCTTC.